The rows below give T cell receptor beta chains drawn from one sample of a study of blood T cells in healthy people across ages. TCRdb itself ran the 5' RACE reads through MiXCR, one entry per CDR3 protein. The sample carries over a million distinct CDR3 sequences, roughly a quarter recorded once. The same sample was also studied in work on T cells of mothers and their children.

The material sequenced was blood. Receptors originate from a girl aged 2 to 9 in good health. CDR3s include the opening cysteine and the closing phenylalanine or tryptophan. A D gene is named only where the DNA matches it firmly. For some rows the clone size is stated as once, few or many, or as a class when expanded; others skip it.

>TRBD1|.|TRBV5-6|TRBJ1-2
CASSLYDRGNLRANYGYTF
TGTGCCAGCAGCTTATATGACAGGGGAAACCTGCGAGCTAACTATGGCTACACCTTC
>.|.|TRBV7-9|TRBJ2-1
CATFRSSGEQFF
TGTGCCACCTTCCGTTCGAGCGGGGAGCAGTTCTTC
>TRBD2|.|TRBV7-9|TRBJ2-5
CASSPAGGQTQYF
TGTGCCAGCAGTCCAGCGGGAGGCCAGACCCAGTACTTC
>.|.|TRBV29-1|TRBJ1-4
CSVEDLVETNEKLFF
TGCAGCGTTGAAGATCTGGTGGAGACTAATGAAAAACTGTTTTTT
>.|.|TRBV12-3/TRBV12-4|TRBJ2-5
CASSFKGGETQYF
TGTGCCAGCAGTTTTAAGGGCGGTGAGACCCAGTACTTC
>TRBD2|many|TRBV3-1|TRBJ2-1
CASSQERAGGDNEQFF
TGTGCCAGCAGCCAAGAGAGGGCGGGAGGAGACAATGAGCAGTTCTTC
>TRBD1|few|TRBV7-6|TRBJ2-3
CASSPGQNTQYF
TGTGCCAGCAGCCCGGGACAGAATACGCAGTATTTT
>.|.|TRBV29-1|TRBJ1-1
CSVESAMNTEAFF
TGCAGCGTTGAATCGGCCATGAACACTGAAGCTTTCTTT
>.|few|TRBV7-2|TRBJ2-2
CASSSRVSTTGELFF
TGTGCCAGCAGCTCCAGGGTGTCGACCACCGGGGAGCTGTTTTTT
>.|.|TRBV6-1|TRBJ1-1
CASNQDGQANTEAFF
TGTGCCAGCAACCAAGATGGGCAGGCCAACACTGAAGCTTTCTTT